This T cell receptor beta chain was captured by sequencing in a study of blood T cell repertoires in COVID-19. About the research overall: Specimens from acute and convalescent COVID-19 originated in the United States, Italy and Spain. From T cells, B-cell-depleted T cells, or PBMCs came the material, which was cDNA or gDNA.

CDR1 and CDR2 from the germline V gene are SEHNR and FQNEAQ (reference sequence). CDR3 length: 14 amino acids. Trimming removed 7 bases at V and 0 bases at J, with 10 bases between. Methods used by the authors: Amplification with reference gene primers provided the estimates of nucleated cell counts. The assay was immunoSEQ multiplex PCR, and TCRdb's table has in-frame clones only and misses some. That table is the source of V, J and clone size, and D and trimming were worked out from the DNA. This sample yields about 80,000 clones, of which 65% to 85% are seen a single time; 3.5% to 4% belongs to the top ten. The sample holds one count of this clone.

The chain has TRBV7-9 and TRBJ2-4; tentative D call: TRBD1 (6 bases). The source of this sequence is a middle-aged man with acute or convalescent COVID-19. Source material: peripheral blood. The CDR3 region has the DNA TGTGCCAGCACCGGACAGATAGCCAAAAACATTCAGTACTTC. This encodes CASTGQIAKNIQYF.